Following are 28 T cell receptor beta chains from one sample sequenced in a study of cytomegalovirus exposure and HLA in healthy donors. In the PCR, 60 Vbeta and 13 Jbeta primers were used. Clones were read by immunoSEQ multiplex PCR, and TCRdb kept only the in-frame ones, dropping some. The table has 150,000 to 200,000 clones, roughly 80% seen once. Material: PBMCs. These receptors all come from a woman between 50 and 59 years old in good health and CMV-seropositive.

The chain couples TRBV15 to TRBJ1-4; 7 positions match TRBD1. Germline loops: CDR1 LNHNV, CDR2 YYDKDF (reference sequence). Trimming cost V 5 bases and J 0 bases; bases outside gene matches: 6. The CDR3 extends over 16 amino acids. CDR3 DNA sequence: TGTGCCACCAGCGGGGGGACAGTTGCAACTAATGAAAAACTGTTTTTT. Residues: CATSGGTVATNEKLFF.

The rearrangement links TRBV28 to TRBJ2-3; D might be TRBD2 (5 bases). From germline, CDR1 is MDHEN and CDR2 SYDVKM. The V end was cut by 5 bases, the J end by 3 bases, with 33 bases between. The CDR3 totals 21 residues. CDR3 protein: CASSQYPHSGIFGSWTDTQYF. The CDR3, as DNA: TGTGCCAGCAGTCAATACCCTCATTCAGGTATTTTTGGGAGTTGGACAGATACGCAGTATTTT.

The chain uses TRBV13 and TRBJ1-6; D is ambiguous. Trimming shortened V by 5 bases and J by 7 bases, and 9 bases separated the two germline ends. From germline, CDR1 is PRHDT and CDR2 FYEKMQ (reference sequence). The CDR3 runs 13 residues. This CDR3 is CASSLRRNSPLHF. The CDR3 DNA sequence: TGTGCCAGCAGCCTGCGGAGGAATTCACCCCTCCACTTT.

This clone was found a few times. This chain joins TRBV21-1 and TRBJ2-7; TRBD2 is taken as the D call from the table, unchecked against the DNA. TRBV21-1 is recorded as a pseudogene. The CDR3 is made up of 14 amino acids. Written as DNA, the CDR3 is TGTGCCAGCAGCAAAGTGGGGGGTCTAGGCGAGCAGTACTTC. Protein: CASSKVGGLGEQYF.

J is TRBJ1-5 and V is TRBV5-1; TRBD1 is a possible D gene (6 bases). V lost 4 bases and J lost 2, with 10 bases in between. Germline CDR1 SGHRS, CDR2 YFSETQ. The CDR3 runs to 14 residues. The CDR3 loop reads CASSPGQRNQPQHF. In nucleotides, the CDR3 is TGCGCCAGCAGCCCGGGACAACGCAATCAGCCCCAGCATTTT. Looking up the rest from reference TRBV5-1 and TRBJ1-5 gives the full variable domain: KAGVTQTPRYLIKTRGQQVTLSCSPISGHRSVSWYQQTPGQGLQFLFEYFSETQRNKGNFPGRFSGRQFSNSRSEMNVSTLELGDSALYLCASSPGQRNQPQHFGDGTRLSIL.

V gene TRBV4-3 combines with J gene TRBJ2-3, with D tentatively TRBD2 (6 bases). The V end was cut by 0 bases, the J end by 4 bases, with 14 bases between. Germline CDR1 reads LGHNA; CDR2 reads YSLEER. The CDR3 spans 16 residues. In DNA, the CDR3 is TGCGCCAGCAGCCAAGATGGAACGTCGGGGGCAGATACGCAGTATTTT. Its protein is CASSQDGTSGADTQYF.

The chain couples TRBV19 to TRBJ2-3; 9 bases fit TRBD1. V gave up 1 base and J gave up 3 bases; unmatched junction bases: 17. The CDR3 has 20 residues. Germline values: CDR1 LNHDA, CDR2 SQIVND (reference sequence). Here the CDR3 reads CASSIAVSDRGLRITDTQYF. The DNA of the CDR3 is TGTGCCAGTAGTATAGCAGTGTCGGACAGGGGACTTCGGATAACAGATACGCAGTATTTT.

The chain is built from TRBV27 and TRBJ2-7; 7 bases match TRBD1. Germline-derived CDR1 and CDR2 are MNHEY and SMNVEV (reference sequence). Trimming at V came to 5 bases and at J to 5 bases, leaving 9 bases not matched to a gene. CDR3 size: 14 residues. The CDR3 nucleotides read TGTGCCAGCAGTCCTATACAGGGGATCCACGAGCAGTACTTC. Protein sequence: CASSPIQGIHEQYF.

CDR3 amino acids: CASSRQGADEAFF. As DNA, the CDR3 is TGTGCCAGCTCACGACAGGGCGCGGATGAAGCTTTCTTT. The rearrangement uses TRBV18 and TRBJ1-1; 7 bases are shared with TRBD1. This CDR3 comprises 13 residues. The J segment lost 7 bases and the V segment lost 4 bases, leaving 6 bases of the junction unmatched. Germline V gene sequence: CDR1 KGHSH, CDR2 LQKENI. Complete variable domain (other parts from reference TRBV18 and TRBJ1-1): NAGVMQNPRHLVRRRGQEARLRCSPMKGHSHVYWYRQLPEEGLKFMVYLQKENIIDESGMPKERFSAEFPKEGPSILRIQQVVRGDSAAYFCASSRQGADEAFFGQGTRLTVV.

The V call is TRBV7-9, the J call TRBJ2-5; weak D call: TRBD1 (5 bases). This CDR3 contains 15 residues. CDR1 is SEHNR, CDR2 FQNEAQ, per germline (reference sequence). V was cut by 1 base and J by 0 bases, with 9 bases left in between. The DNA for the CDR3 is TGTGCCAGCAGCTTAGGCAGGGCTCACCAAGAGACCCAGTACTTC. Residues: CASSLGRAHQETQYF.

With respect to this clone: One junction end does not reproduce the germline sequence, and a read error may be involved. The V gene is TRBV7-9, the J gene TRBJ2-7, with 10 bases matching TRBD1. This CDR3 is built from 15 residues. CDR1 SEHNR and CDR2 FQNEAQ come from the germline V gene (reference sequence). CDR3 DNA: TGTTCCAGCAGCCCCGACTGGACAGGGGGGAACGAGCAGTACTTC. Its translation: CSSSPDWTGGNEQYF.

The table lists this clone with a count of one. V is TRBV28 and J is TRBJ2-7; 7 nucleotides agree with TRBD1. The germline V gene has CDR1 MDHEN and CDR2 SYDVKM. V shed 3 bases, J shed 2 bases, and the junction held 7 bases outside the gene matches. CDR3 length: 15 residues. CDR3 coding DNA: TGTGCCAGCAGTTTCCTTAAGACAGGGACCTACGAGCAGTACTTC. Protein: CASSFLKTGTYEQYF.

The J gene is TRBJ2-7, the V gene TRBV28, with 10 nucleotides matching TRBD1. The CDR3 is made up of 15 amino acids. After removal of 5 bases from V and 3 bases from J, the junction contained 7 bases not matched to a gene. The germline CDR1 and CDR2 sequences are MDHEN and SYDVKM. Here the CDR3 DNA reads TGTGCCAGCAGTGGGTGGACAGGGGGGGTCTACGAGCAGTACTTC. Its protein is CASSGWTGGVYEQYF.

This rearrangement joins TRBV6-1 to TRBJ2-1, with 9 bases lining up with TRBD2. The CDR3 is made up of 15 amino acids. V lost 8 bases to trimming and J lost 5 bases; unmatched junction nucleotides: 10. The germline gives CDR1 MNHNS, CDR2 SASEGT. The CDR3 sequence: CASGVASGNNNEQFF. The CDR3 DNA sequence: TGTGCCAGCGGGGTGGCTAGCGGGAACAACAATGAGCAGTTCTTC.

As for this clone: Other DNA sequences within the sample encode an identical CDR3. This rearrangement joins TRBV5-1 to TRBJ2-1, with D possibly matching TRBD2 (6 bases). In germline, CDR1 is SGHRS, CDR2 YFSETQ. The CDR3 sequence is 15 residues long. The V end lost 1 base, the J end lost 1 base, and 9 bases lay between the germline ends. CDR3 DNA: TGCGCCAGCAGCTTGACCGGGAGTTCCTACAATGAGCAGTTCTTC. Translation: CASSLTGSSYNEQFF.

The chain employs TRBV9 and TRBJ2-1; 10 nucleotides agree with TRBD2. Germline assignment: CDR1 SGDLS and CDR2 YYNGEE. With V trimmed by 2 bases and J by 7 bases, 6 bases remained unmatched. This CDR3 has 15 amino acids. CDR3 sequence (DNA): TGTGCCAGCAGCGTTAGGACTAGCGGACGGAATGAGCAGTTCTTC. It specifies CASSVRTSGRNEQFF.

The chain is built from TRBV5-1 and TRBJ2-3; 8 nucleotides agree with TRBD2. The V gene end was trimmed by 2 bases and the J gene end by 5 bases; junction bases not matched to a gene: 10. The CDR3 runs 16 residues. CDR1 is SGHRS and CDR2 is YFSETQ in the germline V gene. The CDR3 reads CASSLRTGGAGDTQYF. The CDR3 DNA reads TGCGCCAGCAGCTTAAGAACCGGGGGGGCCGGAGATACGCAGTATTTT.

V usage is TRBV7-3 and J usage is TRBJ2-3; D might be TRBD1 (6 bases). CDR1 and CDR2 from the germline V gene are SGHTA and FQGTGA. Trimming took off 2 bases at V and 4 bases at J, with 16 bases between the two ends. The CDR3 is 16 amino acids. The CDR3 region is CASSLGVQGVADTQYF. The CDR3 coding sequence is TGTGCCAGCAGCTTAGGTGTACAGGGAGTGGCAGATACGCAGTATTTT.

This chain connects TRBV5-4 to TRBJ2-1; 9 positions match TRBD2. V lost 2 bases and J lost 7; bases outside the gene matches: 7. The CDR3 has 15 residues. The germline V gene has CDR1 SGHNT and CDR2 YYREEE (reference sequence). The CDR3 DNA reads TGTGCCAGCAGCTTTGGGCTAGCGGGGAGGAATGAGCAGTTCTTC. It translates to CASSFGLAGRNEQFF. Supplemented by reference TRBV5-4 and TRBJ2-1, the full variable domain reads ETGVTQSPTHLIKTRGQQVTLRCSSQSGHNTVSWYQQALGQGPQFIFQYYREEENGRGNFPPRFSGLQFPNYSSELNVNALELDDSALYLCASSFGLAGRNEQFFGPGTRLTVL.

This clone was observed a single time. J is TRBJ1-2 and V is TRBV25-1; D unclear. Germline V CDR1 and CDR2: MGHDK, SYGVNS. V was trimmed by 4 bases and J by 4 bases, leaving 10 bases between them. This CDR3 has 13 residues. CDR3 residues: CASSGTDVYGYTF. The CDR3 DNA reads as TGTGCCAGCAGTGGTACAGACGTCTATGGCTACACCTTC.

The chain uses TRBV6-5 and TRBJ1-1; D ambiguous. From germline, CDR1 is MNHEY and CDR2 SVGAGI. V was shortened by 2 bases and J by 1 base, with 14 bases between the two germline ends. The CDR3 has 16 amino acids. The CDR3 sequence: CASSYGRGTSNTEAFF. CDR3 coding DNA: TGTGCCAGCAGTTACGGCCGAGGAACTTCGAACACTGAAGCTTTCTTT.

The rearrangement uses TRBV5-1 and TRBJ1-1, with 7 bases lining up with TRBD1. This CDR3 spans 17 amino acids. V shed 4 bases, J shed 1 base, and the junction held 13 bases outside the gene matches. The V gene's germline CDR1 is SGHRS and CDR2 YFSETQ. The DNA for the CDR3 is TGCGCCAGCAGCGTGACAGGGATCCCCTTTGGGAACACTGAAGCTTTCTTT. Translated: CASSVTGIPFGNTEAFF.

The rearrangement links TRBV4-1 to TRBJ1-5; 10 positions agree with TRBD1. The germline gives CDR1 MGHRA, CDR2 YSYEKL. V was clipped by 0 bases and J by 5 bases; unmatched bases: 1. The CDR3 covers 15 residues. The CDR3 is CASSQDGTGDQPQHF. As DNA, the CDR3 is TGCGCCAGCAGCCAAGATGGGACAGGGGATCAGCCCCAGCATTTT.

V gene TRBV15 combines with J gene TRBJ2-5; 8 bases line up with TRBD1. J gave up 5 bases and V 0 bases, and 17 bases lay outside the gene matches. Germline V gives CDR1 LNHNV, CDR2 YYDKDF (reference sequence). The CDR3 covers 19 residues. The CDR3 loop is CATSRDLRGQGAIMETQYF. CDR3 DNA: TGTGCCACCAGCAGAGATCTTAGAGGCCAGGGGGCAATTATGGAGACCCAGTACTTC. The full variable domain, in which reference TRBV15 and TRBJ2-5 provide the parts outside the CDR3, is DAMVIQNPRYQVTQFGKPVTLSCSQTLNHNVMYWYQQKSSQAPKLLFHYYDKDFNNEADTPDNFQSRRPNTSFCFLDIRSPGLGDTAMYLCATSRDLRGQGAIMETQYFGPGTRLLVL.

CDR3 sequence reads: CASSPAPLAGHYEQYF. CDR3 nucleotide sequence: TGTGCCAGTAGTCCCGCCCCACTAGCGGGTCATTACGAGCAGTACTTC. The chain employs TRBV19 and TRBJ2-5, with 9 nucleotides matching TRBD2. The J call may be wrong; the DNA end is better matched by TRBJ2-7. Per germline, CDR1 LNHDA and CDR2 SQIVND (reference sequence). This CDR3 contains 16 residues.

The chain uses TRBV28 and TRBJ1-6; D is undetermined. CDR3 length equals 14 residues. Germline V gene data show CDR1 as MDHEN and CDR2 as SYDVKM. With 6 bases removed from V and 9 bases from J, the gap between germline ends came to 15 bases. DNA of the CDR3: TGTGCCAGCAGCCCCCCCCGTCCAGGTTCACCCCTCCACTTT. Translation gives CASSPPRPGSPLHF.

The rearrangement joins TRBV5-1 to TRBJ2-5, with D unresolved. Looked up from germline, CDR1 is SGHRS and CDR2 is YFSETQ. The CDR3 covers 12 residues. The V gene lost 1 base and the J gene lost 5 bases, with 6 bases spanning the gap. The DNA for the CDR3 is TGCGCCAGCAGCTTGCAGGCTGAGACCCAGTACTTC. Its protein is CASSLQAETQYF.

With respect to this clone: This same CDR3 is encoded by further DNA sequences in the sample. V and J are TRBV27 and TRBJ1-2; D ambiguous. Looked up from germline, CDR1 is MNHEY and CDR2 is SMNVEV (reference sequence). The CDR3 spans 13 residues. The ends were cut back, 2 bases at V and 3 bases at J, with 7 bases in the middle. For the CDR3, the DNA is TGTGCCAGCAGTTTAGCGGGCTACTATGGCTACACCTTC. Encoded protein: CASSLAGYYGYTF.